These 29 T cell receptor beta chains were all obtained from the same sample, sequenced in a study of blood T cell repertoires in COVID-19. Sequenced by immunoSEQ multiplex PCR; TCRdb stores in-frame clones only, minus some. The sample has about 250,000 clones, 84% seen once. Input material: peripheral blood. The receptors stem from a man between 45 and 60 years old with active or convalescent COVID-19.

V and J are TRBV5-5 and TRBJ1-1; 8 bases align to TRBD1. This CDR3 contains 14 residues. CDR1 and CDR2 from the germline V gene are SGHKS and YYEKEE (reference sequence). The ends lost 0 bases at V and 4 bases at J; junction bases unmatched: 2. Here the CDR3 reads CASSLGQGATEAFF. The CDR3 bases are TGTGCCAGCAGCTTGGGGCAGGGGGCCACTGAAGCTTTCTTT.

The V and J genes are TRBV7-9 and TRBJ1-1, with 9 bases lining up with TRBD1. This CDR3 is 17 amino acids long. Germline CDR1 reads SEHNR; CDR2 reads FQNEAQ (reference sequence). V shed 4 bases, J shed 1 base, and the junction held 10 bases outside the gene matches. CDR3 coding DNA: TGTGCCAGCAGCTCCTACACCGGACAGGGGCGGAACACTGAAGCTTTCTTT. This codes for CASSSYTGQGRNTEAFF.

The chain recombines TRBV5-1 with TRBJ2-7; 9 nucleotides line up with TRBD1. Per germline, CDR1 SGHRS and CDR2 YFSETQ. V dropped 5 bases and J dropped 6; count of bases not matched to a gene: 12. CDR3 length: 15 residues. The CDR3 sequence: CASSPTGGSPSEQYF. DNA of the CDR3: TGCGCCAGCAGTCCAACAGGGGGCTCCCCCAGCGAGCAGTACTTC.

The V call is TRBV3-1 (or the pseudogene TRBV3-2), the J call TRBJ2-1; 10 bases are a match to TRBD1. This CDR3 comprises 16 residues. Trimming at V came to 2 bases and at J to 2 bases, leaving 3 bases not matched to a gene. From germline, CDR1 is LGHDT and CDR2 YNNKEL (reference sequence). For the CDR3, the DNA is TGTGCCAGCAGCCAATCCGGGACAGGGGCCTACAATGAGCAGTTCTTC. This sequence encodes CASSQSGTGAYNEQFF.

The V call is TRBV11-2, the J call TRBJ1-1, with D possibly matching TRBD1 (5 bases). The V gene's germline CDR1 is SGHAT and CDR2 FQNNGV. The CDR3 covers 14 residues. Trimming left V 1 base short and J 1 base short, with 7 bases between. DNA for the CDR3: TGTGCCAGCAGCTTAGGGGGCGCGAACACTGAAGCTTTCTTT. Encoded protein: CASSLGGANTEAFF. Combining the CDR3 with reference TRBV11-2 and TRBJ1-1 gives the whole variable domain EAGVAQSPRYKIIEKRQSVAFWCNPISGHATLYWYQQILGQGPKLLIQFQNNGVVDDSQLPKDRFSAERLKGVDSTLKIQPAKLEDSAVYLCASSLGGANTEAFFGQGTRLTVV.

The rearrangement links TRBV27 to TRBJ2-7; D perhaps matches TRBD1 (6 bases). The V end lost 5 bases, the J end lost 5 bases, and 19 bases lay between the germline ends. The germline V gene encodes CDR1 MNHEY and CDR2 SMNVEV (reference sequence). The CDR3 is made up of 15 amino acids. CDR3 in DNA: TGTGCCAGCAGTCTAAGGCGAGGACAGATCGACGAGCAGTACTTC. This sequence encodes CASSLRRGQIDEQYF.

The chain is built from TRBV9 and TRBJ1-1, with D tentatively TRBD1 (6 bases). The CDR3 runs to 14 residues. Germline CDR1 is SGDLS and CDR2 is YYNGEE. Trimming removed 4 bases from V and 1 base from J, with 11 bases in between. In DNA, the CDR3 is TGTGCCAGCAGCCAGGGGACAACGAACACTGAAGCTTTCTTT. It specifies CASSQGTTNTEAFF.

This clone appeared a single time. The chain recombines TRBV20-1 with TRBJ1-2, with D hard to call. The V gene lost 8 bases and the J gene lost 7 bases, with 8 bases spanning the gap. CDR1 is DFQATT and CDR2 is SNEGSKA in the germline V gene (reference sequence). This CDR3 is built from 9 residues. The CDR3 bases are TGCAGTCCTCCGGGTGGCTACACCTTC. Its protein is CSPPGGYTF.

This chain uses TRBV5-1 with TRBJ2-2, with 9 nucleotides matching TRBD1. This CDR3 has 14 residues. After removal of 3 bases from V and 5 bases from J, the junction contained 2 bases not matched to a gene. CDR1 is SGHRS and CDR2 is YFSETQ in the germline V gene. CDR3 in amino acids: CASSWDRATGELFF. The CDR3 DNA is TGCGCCAGCAGCTGGGACAGGGCAACCGGGGAGCTGTTTTTT.

The rearrangement links TRBV6-1 to TRBJ1-5; the match to TRBD1 covers 8 bases. The CDR3 has 16 amino acids. V lost 0 bases and J lost 7; bases outside the gene matches: 8. Germline V gene lookup returns CDR1 MNHNS and CDR2 SASEGT. CDR3 in amino acids: CASSEALDRVNQPQHF. The CDR3 DNA follows: TGTGCCAGCAGTGAAGCGCTGGACAGGGTGAACCAGCCCCAGCATTTT.

This sequence joins TRBV6-5 and TRBJ2-1, with a weak D call TRBD1 (6 bases). Germline V CDR1 and CDR2: MNHEY, SVGAGI. With 2 bases removed from V and 7 bases from J, the gap between germline ends came to 9 bases. The CDR3 has 13 residues. The CDR3 spells CASSYDRWNEQFF. The CDR3 coding sequence is TGTGCCAGCAGTTACGACAGGTGGAATGAGCAGTTCTTC.

This chain uses TRBV19 with TRBJ1-2; D perhaps matches TRBD1 (5 bases). CDR3 length: 17 residues. Trimming shortened V by 3 bases and J by 4 bases, and 21 bases separated the two germline ends. Germline CDR1 and CDR2: LNHDA and SQIVND (reference sequence). In DNA form, the CDR3 reads TGTGCCAGTAGTATTTCCCCAGCAGGGAAGCCGGGCTATGGCTACACCTTC. Its protein is CASSISPAGKPGYGYTF. Full variable domain (remainder filled in from reference TRBV19 and TRBJ1-2): DGGITQSPKYLFRKEGQNVTLSCEQNLNHDAMYWYRQDPGQGLRLIYYSQIVNDFQKGDIAEGYSVSREKKESFPLTVTSAQKNPTAFYLCASSISPAGKPGYGYTFGSGTRLTVV.

The chain links TRBV6-5 to TRBJ1-1; tentatively, D is TRBD1 (6 bases). The CDR3 contains 14 residues. Germline CDR1 is MNHEY and CDR2 is SVGAGI. V was trimmed by 8 bases and J by 0 bases, leaving 13 bases between them. CDR3 region: CASSTGPMNTEAFF. The CDR3 nucleotides are TGTGCCAGCTCAACAGGGCCTATGAACACTGAAGCTTTCTTT.

J is TRBJ2-1 and V is TRBV19; TRBD2 matches 11 bases. From germline, CDR1 is LNHDA and CDR2 SQIVND (reference sequence). Trimming took 5 bases from V and 2 from J; bases not matched to a gene: 5. The CDR3 runs to 16 residues. The CDR3 coding sequence is TGTGCCAGTAGTCCCGGGACTAGCGGTCCCTACAATGAGCAGTTCTTC. Protein sequence: CASSPGTSGPYNEQFF. Full variable domain (rest looked up from reference TRBV19 and TRBJ2-1): DGGITQSPKYLFRKEGQNVTLSCEQNLNHDAMYWYRQDPGQGLRLIYYSQIVNDFQKGDIAEGYSVSREKKESFPLTVTSAQKNPTAFYLCASSPGTSGPYNEQFFGPGTRLTVL.

The chain carries TRBV10-3 and TRBJ1-1, with D maybe TRBD1 (5 bases). Trimming removed 10 bases from V and 3 bases from J, with 18 bases in between. Germline-derived CDR1 and CDR2 are ENHRY and SYGVKD. The CDR3 totals 14 residues. The CDR3 DNA reads as TGTGCCACCAGGGACGCAGGGAGGGACACTGAAGCTTTCTTT. The encoded protein is CATRDAGRDTEAFF.

The chain combines TRBV28 with TRBJ1-1; tentatively, D is TRBD1 (5 bases). This CDR3 spans 15 amino acids. Trimming stripped 2 bases from V and 3 bases from J, with 13 bases between. Germline V lookup: CDR1 MDHEN, CDR2 SYDVKM. The CDR3 DNA reads TGTGCCAGCAGTTTAATGGGGTTAGGGGACACTGAAGCTTTCTTT. Encoded protein: CASSLMGLGDTEAFF.

The rearrangement uses TRBV7-2 and TRBJ2-7; TRBD2 might be the D (5 bases). Germline V CDR1 and CDR2: SGHTA, FQGNSA. V shed 5 bases and J shed 1 base, with 6 bases lying between them. The CDR3 spans 12 residues. CDR3 region: CASSRGSYEQYF. The CDR3 DNA is TGTGCCAGCAGCCGCGGGTCCTACGAGCAGTACTTC.

This sequence joins TRBV30 and TRBJ2-1; D is possibly TRBD1 (6 bases). Deletions cut 0 bases from V and 14 bases from J, with 14 bases between. The CDR3 has 12 residues. Germline assignment: CDR1 GTSNPN and CDR2 SVGIG (reference sequence). In DNA form, the CDR3 reads TGTGCCTGGAGTGTTTGGGAAGAGGGGGAGTTCTTC. This gives the protein CAWSVWEEGEFF.

The rearrangement joins TRBV5-8 to TRBJ2-3; D might be TRBD1 (6 bases). Trimming pared 1 base from V and 0 bases from J, leaving 9 bases between. From germline, CDR1 is SGHTS and CDR2 YDEGEE. CDR3 length: 15 residues. The CDR3 DNA follows: TGTGCCAGCAGCTTGCAGGGACAAAGCACAGATACGCAGTATTTT. It yields the protein CASSLQGQSTDTQYF. Full variable domain (rest looked up from reference TRBV5-8 and TRBJ2-3): EAGVTQSPTHLIKTRGQQATLRCSPISGHTSVYWYQQALGLGLQFLLWYDEGEERNRGNFPPRFSGRQFPNYSSELNVNALELEDSALYLCASSLQGQSTDTQYFGPGTRLTVL.

This clone was picked up one time. The rearrangement links TRBV28 to TRBJ1-5; D call uncertain. CDR1 and CDR2 (germline): MDHEN, SYDVKM. This CDR3 region has 16 residues. Trimming removed 4 bases at V and 0 bases at J, with 13 bases between. For the CDR3, the DNA is TGTGCCAGCAGTTCTCCGGGGTTGGGTAGCAATCAGCCCCAGCATTTT. The encoded protein is CASSSPGLGSNQPQHF.

The chain has TRBV6-5 and TRBJ2-1; D gene unclear. Trimming removed 2 bases from V and 6 bases from J, with 8 bases in between. The CDR3 contains 13 residues. The germline V gene encodes CDR1 MNHEY and CDR2 SVGAGI. The CDR3 DNA follows: TGTGCCAGCAGTTACCCTATCGGCAATGAGCAGTTCTTC. Its protein product is CASSYPIGNEQFF.

The rearrangement links TRBV25-1 to TRBJ2-7; D possibly corresponds to TRBD2 (6 bases). The CDR3 contains 15 residues. The germline V and J ends were trimmed by 3 bases and 1 base, with 13 bases remaining between them. Germline assignment: CDR1 MGHDK and CDR2 SYGVNS. CDR3 amino acids: CASSDPGVISYEQYF. CDR3 coding DNA: TGTGCCAGCAGTGATCCGGGGGTAATTTCCTACGAGCAGTACTTC.

V usage is TRBV21-1 and J usage is TRBJ1-5; no DNA check was done on the table's D call, TRBD1. TRBV21-1 is assigned pseudogene status. This CDR3 spans 19 amino acids. The CDR3 protein is CASSADRDRGLNSNQPQHF. The CDR3 DNA sequence: TGTGCCAGCAGCGCAGACCGGGACAGGGGGCTTAATAGCAATCAGCCCCAGCATTTT.

The rearrangement joins TRBV5-1 to TRBJ1-1; D may be TRBD1 (6 bases). This CDR3 is built from 14 residues. Trimming removed 2 bases at V and 7 bases at J, with 15 bases between. The germline gives CDR1 SGHRS, CDR2 YFSETQ. The chain's CDR3 is CASSFRGGPDEAFF. In DNA form, the CDR3 reads TGCGCCAGCAGCTTTAGGGGGGGCCCCGATGAAGCTTTCTTT.

This clone has just a few counts. This chain links TRBV6-5 with TRBJ2-7, with TRBD2 identical over 8 bases. The V gene's germline CDR1 is MNHEY and CDR2 SVGAGI. With 6 bases clipped from V and 2 bases from J, the junction kept 6 bases outside the gene matches. This CDR3 spans 14 amino acids. CDR3: CASRATSGTYEQYF. CDR3 sequence (DNA): TGTGCCAGCAGAGCCACTAGCGGAACCTACGAGCAGTACTTC.

The gene calls are TRBV7-2 and TRBJ2-1; D remains ambiguous. The CDR3 has 13 amino acids. Trimming shortened V by 5 bases and J by 11 bases, and 16 bases separated the two germline ends. Looked up from germline, CDR1 is SGHTA and CDR2 is FQGNSA. The CDR3, as DNA: TGTGCCAGCAGCCTCCCGCCCGACTCTAAGCAGTTCTTC. It specifies CASSLPPDSKQFF.

The chain carries TRBV2 and TRBJ1-5; D gene ambiguous. V lost 4 bases, J lost 6 bases, and 10 bases lay in between. The CDR3 spans 13 residues. From germline, CDR1 is SNHLY and CDR2 FYNNEI. The CDR3 protein is CASSVGRVQPQHF. In nucleotides, the CDR3 is TGTGCCAGCAGTGTCGGGAGGGTTCAGCCCCAGCATTTT.

The CDR3 loop is CASSPRATNEKLFF. CDR3 bases: TGTGCCAGTTCCCCGCGAGCAACTAATGAAAAACTGTTTTTT. V and J are TRBV3-1 (or the pseudogene TRBV3-2) and TRBJ1-4; D ambiguous. Trimming pared 9 bases from V and 0 bases from J, leaving 11 bases between. Germline V CDR1 and CDR2: LGHDT, YNNKEL (reference sequence). The CDR3 covers 14 residues.

This clone showed up just once. The chain couples TRBV4-3 to TRBJ2-7, with 9 nucleotides matching TRBD2. V was pared by 4 bases and J by 6 bases, with 16 bases of the junction left unmatched. Germline V gene sequence: CDR1 LGHNA, CDR2 YSLEER. This CDR3 has 17 amino acids. CDR3 in amino acids: CASSRGGGAEVDGEQYF. The CDR3 DNA is TGCGCCAGCAGCCGGGGCGGGGGGGCCGAGGTTGACGGCGAGCAGTACTTC.